These 17 T cell receptor beta chains were all obtained from the same sample, sequenced in a study of cytomegalovirus exposure and HLA in healthy donors. 13 Jbeta primers and 60 Vbeta primers were used for the PCR. Clones were read by immunoSEQ multiplex PCR, and TCRdb kept only the in-frame ones, dropping some. The profile shows fewer than 250,000 clones, about 81% of them singletons. What was sequenced was PBMCs. Every receptor here comes from a man between 18 and 29 years old in good health and CMV-seronegative.

This clone has only one observation. The chain employs TRBV5-1 and TRBJ2-7, with 7 bases matching TRBD1. CDR3 length equals 17 residues. V lost 0 bases and J lost 9; bases outside the gene matches: 18. The germline V gene encodes CDR1 SGHRS and CDR2 YFSETQ. The CDR3 reads CASSLDFFGQASLGQYF. In DNA, the CDR3 is TGCGCCAGCAGCTTGGATTTTTTCGGACAGGCTAGCTTAGGGCAGTACTTC.

In nucleotides, the CDR3 is TGTGCCAGTAGTCAGGGGGCGGGGGGCAATCAGCCCCAGCATTTT. This codes for CASSQGAGGNQPQHF. The V and J genes are TRBV6-1 and TRBJ1-5; 8 bases are shared with TRBD1. The CDR3 is 15 amino acids. Trimming at V came to 9 bases and at J to 2 bases, leaving 9 bases not matched to a gene. Germline CDR1 reads MNHNS; CDR2 reads SASEGT.

The chain carries TRBV6-4 and TRBJ1-3, with D perhaps TRBD1 (5 bases). V was clipped by 4 bases and J by 1 base, with 11 bases between them. CDR3 length equals 15 residues. CDR1 and CDR2 from the germline V gene are MRHNA and SNTAGT. CDR3 nucleotides: TGTGCCAGCAGTGTCCTCAGGGCTTCTGGAAACACCATATATTTT. This gives the protein CASSVLRASGNTIYF.

V gene TRBV7-9 combines with J gene TRBJ2-5; the D gene is possibly TRBD2 (5 bases). Germline values: CDR1 SEHNR, CDR2 FQNEAQ (reference sequence). Trimming pared 6 bases from V and 2 bases from J, leaving 16 bases between. The CDR3 spans 15 residues. The CDR3 DNA follows: TGTGCCAGCAGTTCAATCGAGACTACACAAGAGACCCAGTACTTC. Translation: CASSSIETTQETQYF.

The DNA of the CDR3 is TGTGCCAGCAGCTTACTTAACACCGGGGAGCTGTTTTTT. Its protein product is CASSLLNTGELFF. The V and J genes are TRBV7-3 and TRBJ2-2; no firm D call. V was cut by 2 bases and J by 2 bases, with 3 bases left in between. From germline, CDR1 is SGHTA and CDR2 FQGTGA. The CDR3 loop spans 13 amino acids. Together with reference TRBV7-3 and TRBJ2-2, the CDR3 gives the full variable domain: GAGVSQTPSNKVTEKGKYVELRCDPISGHTALYWYRQSLGQGPEFLIYFQGTGAADDSGLPNDRFFAVRPEGSVSTLKIQRTERGDSAVYLCASSLLNTGELFFGEGSRLTVL.

This clone came up once. This sequence joins TRBV19 and TRBJ1-6, with D possibly TRBD1 on 5 matching bases. The CDR3 runs to 14 residues. The germline gives CDR1 LNHDA, CDR2 SQIVND (reference sequence). V shed 5 bases and J shed 4 bases, with 9 bases lying between them. The CDR3 is CASSATVYNSPLHF. DNA of the CDR3: TGTGCCAGTAGTGCGACAGTGTATAATTCACCCCTCCACTTT.

V is TRBV4-3 and J is TRBJ2-2; 9 bases fit TRBD1. The V gene's germline CDR1 is LGHNA and CDR2 YSLEER. V trimming: 3 bases; J trimming: 5 bases; junction bases outside the gene matches: 16. The CDR3 contains 19 residues. CDR3 loop: CASSHAMDRGRILTGELFF. CDR3 nucleotides: TGCGCCAGCAGCCACGCGATGGACAGGGGAAGAATATTGACCGGGGAGCTGTTTTTT.

This clone is a singleton in its sample. The CDR3 protein is CATGDRGNQPQHF. The CDR3 coding sequence is TGTGCCACCGGGGATAGAGGGAATCAGCCCCAGCATTTT. This chain joins TRBV2 and TRBJ1-5, with D unresolved. The CDR3 contains 13 residues. V was cut by 10 bases and J by 4 bases, with 14 bases left in between. Germline assignment: CDR1 SNHLY and CDR2 FYNNEI.

The V call is TRBV20-1, the J call TRBJ1-1; no reliable D call. Germline-derived CDR1 and CDR2 are DFQATT and SNEGSKA (reference sequence). CDR3 length equals 11 residues. V lost 1 base to trimming and J lost 12 bases, with 12 bases between them. The CDR3 nucleotides read TGCAGTGCTAGAGCGAAGAGTATAACTTTCTTT. Residues: CSARAKSITFF.

The V and J genes are TRBV27 and TRBJ1-4; D uncertain. V lost 1 base to trimming and J lost 0 bases, with 6 bases between them. Germline V gene lookup returns CDR1 MNHEY and CDR2 SMNVEV (reference sequence). This CDR3 has 15 residues. The CDR3 here is CASSLFPSTNEKLFF. DNA for the CDR3: TGTGCCAGCAGTTTATTCCCCTCAACTAATGAAAAACTGTTTTTT.

The chain carries TRBV10-3 and TRBJ2-1, with TRBD1 identical over 10 bases. V lost 4 bases, J lost 2 bases, and 8 bases stayed unmatched. The CDR3 sequence is 17 residues long. Per germline, CDR1 ENHRY and CDR2 SYGVKD. The CDR3 DNA follows: TGTGCCATCAGTGGACGGACAGGGGGTGGCACCTACAATGAGCAGTTCTTC. Amino acids: CAISGRTGGGTYNEQFF.

The chain is built from TRBV7-2 and TRBJ2-2; 8 bases align to TRBD1. Trimming at V came to 7 bases and at J to 1 base, leaving 5 bases not matched to a gene. This CDR3 comprises 15 residues. Looked up from germline, CDR1 is SGHTA and CDR2 is FQGNSA. The CDR3 is CASTETGVNTGELFF. The CDR3 region has the DNA TGTGCCAGCACCGAGACAGGGGTGAACACCGGGGAGCTGTTTTTT. The whole variable domain, remainder taken from reference TRBV7-2 and TRBJ2-2, is GAGVSQSPSNKVTEKGKDVELRCDPISGHTALYWYRQSLGQGLEFLIYFQGNSAPDKSGLPSDRFSAERTGGSVSTLTIQRTQQEDSAVYLCASTETGVNTGELFFGEGSRLTVL.

V is TRBV9 and J is TRBJ2-2; 12 bases line up with TRBD2. The CDR3 length is 15 residues. J gave up 6 bases and V 2 bases, and 2 bases lay outside the gene matches. Germline CDR1 SGDLS, CDR2 YYNGEE. CDR3 in amino acids: CASSVLAGGAGELFF. The CDR3 region has the DNA TGTGCCAGCAGCGTTCTAGCGGGGGGGGCCGGGGAGCTGTTTTTT.

This clone was seen a few times. The gene calls are TRBV14 and TRBJ2-7, with D possibly matching TRBD2 (6 bases). From germline, CDR1 is SGHDN and CDR2 FVKESK. This CDR3 comprises 16 residues. V lost 6 bases, J lost 3 bases, and 21 bases lay in between. Here the CDR3 reads CASSPTSSGSNYEQYF. CDR3 nucleotide sequence: TGTGCCAGCAGTCCAACGTCGAGCGGGTCCAACTACGAGCAGTACTTC.

This clone was detected only once. The chain's CDR3 is CAIKGRLAGPEETQYF. In DNA form, the CDR3 reads TGTGCCATCAAAGGGCGACTAGCGGGGCCTGAAGAGACCCAGTACTTC. The chain is built from TRBV10-3 and TRBJ2-5, with 11 bases aligning to TRBD2. The CDR3 length is 16 residues. Germline V gives CDR1 ENHRY, CDR2 SYGVKD. The V segment lost 7 bases and the J segment 3 bases; nucleotides outside the gene matches: 10.

CDR3 nucleotides: TGTGCCAGCAGCCACGGGACTAGCATTGAGCAGTTCTTC. Translating it yields CASSHGTSIEQFF. The gene calls are TRBV6-1 and TRBJ2-1, with TRBD2 matching 9 bases. Per the germline V gene, CDR1 is MNHNS and CDR2 is SASEGT. The CDR3 extends over 13 amino acids. The junction had 6 bases not matched to a gene; V was cut back by 6 bases and J by 9 bases.

CDR3 amino acids: CASSWGGTGEGKLFF. Here the CDR3 DNA reads TGCGCCAGCAGCTGGGGAGGGACAGGGGAAGGAAAACTGTTTTTT. The genes are TRBV5-1 and TRBJ1-4; 10 positions agree with TRBD1. The ends lost 3 bases at V and 10 bases at J; junction bases unmatched: 9. The CDR3 totals 15 residues. CDR1 SGHRS and CDR2 YFSETQ come from the germline V gene. Looking up the rest from reference TRBV5-1 and TRBJ1-4 gives the full variable domain: KAGVTQTPRYLIKTRGQQVTLSCSPISGHRSVSWYQQTPGQGLQFLFEYFSETQRNKGNFPGRFSGRQFSNSRSEMNVSTLELGDSALYLCASSWGGTGEGKLFFGSGTQLSVL.